The source of this TCR beta chain is a study of T cell repertoires in cytomegalovirus infection. Study at large: The study used recently identified HLA-C-restricted and well-studied HLA-B-restricted CMV epitopes. Evidence of both CMV infection and a matching HLA type came from public TCR beta signatures. Study conclusions and caveats: The cumulative frequency of public TCR beta families distinguished individuals who carried CMV together with the relevant HLA. HLA-C-restricted CMV clonotypes gave the most frequent clonotype in two of eight donors.

TCRdb fed the reads into MiXCR, producing one record per CDR3 protein. This table holds more than 95,000 distinct CDR3 sequences, 32% found once. Germline lookup yields CDR1 SGHAT and CDR2 FQNNGV. There are 16 residues in the CDR3. Trimming pared 5 bases from V and 0 bases from J, leaving 15 bases between. This clonotype was seen only a few times. The antigen remains undetermined. Material: CD8+ T cells from cultured PBMCs, obtained from culture after CMV antigen stimulation. The chain joins TRBV11-2 to TRBJ2-3, with a weak D call TRBD1 (5 bases). This receptor was obtained from a human donor in good health (CMV status not recorded). Some clones in this sample may be carry-over from other donors' samples. The CDR3 bases are TGTGCCAGCAGCCCTATTGCAGGGATGAGCACAGATACGCAGTATTTT. Translating gives CASSPIAGMSTDTQYF.